This T cell receptor (beta chain) is drawn from a study of blood T cell repertoires in COVID-19. Study overall: Acute and convalescent COVID-19 samples came from the United States, Italy and Spain. T cells, B-cell-depleted T cells, or PBMCs provided the cDNA or gDNA that served as material.

Assay: immunoSEQ multiplex PCR; the TCRdb copy retains only in-frame clones and omits some. The table has about 230,000 clones, roughly 81% seen once. Sequencing was carried out using peripheral blood. This receptor was obtained from a woman at least 80 years old with COVID-19, enrolled during active disease.

CDR3 sequence (DNA): TGTGCCAGCAGCGCGGTGCGTCAGTACTTC. The encoded protein is CASSAVRQYF. The rearrangement links TRBV2 to TRBJ2-7; D gene unclear. The ends were cut back, 6 bases at V and 10 bases at J, with 10 bases in the middle. Per germline, CDR1 SNHLY and CDR2 FYNNEI. The CDR3 consists of 10 residues.